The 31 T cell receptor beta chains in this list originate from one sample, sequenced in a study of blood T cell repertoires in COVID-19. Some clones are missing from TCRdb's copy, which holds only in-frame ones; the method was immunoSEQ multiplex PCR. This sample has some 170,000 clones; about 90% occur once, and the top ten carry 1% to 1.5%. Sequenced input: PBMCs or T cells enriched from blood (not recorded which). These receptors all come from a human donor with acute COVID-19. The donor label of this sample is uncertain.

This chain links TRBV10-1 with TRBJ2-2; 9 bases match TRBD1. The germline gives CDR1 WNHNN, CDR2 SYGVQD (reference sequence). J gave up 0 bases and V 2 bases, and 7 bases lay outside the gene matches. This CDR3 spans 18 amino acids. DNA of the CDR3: TGCGCCAGCAGTGAGGTCGGGACAGGGATAGCGAACACCGGGGAGCTGTTTTTT. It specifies CASSEVGTGIANTGELFF.

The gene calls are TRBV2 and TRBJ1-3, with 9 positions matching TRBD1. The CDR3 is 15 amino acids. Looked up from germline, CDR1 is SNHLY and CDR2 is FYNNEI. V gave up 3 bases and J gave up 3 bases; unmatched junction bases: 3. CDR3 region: CASSDHRGLGNTIYF. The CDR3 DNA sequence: TGTGCCAGCAGTGACCACAGGGGGCTTGGAAACACCATATATTTT.

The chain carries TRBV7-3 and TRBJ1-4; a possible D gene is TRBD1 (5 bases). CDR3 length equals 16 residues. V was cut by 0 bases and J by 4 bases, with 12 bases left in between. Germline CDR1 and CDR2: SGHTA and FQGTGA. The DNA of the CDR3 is TGTGCCAGCAGCTTAACGTTTAGACAGAATAATGAAAAACTGTTTTTT. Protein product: CASSLTFRQNNEKLFF.

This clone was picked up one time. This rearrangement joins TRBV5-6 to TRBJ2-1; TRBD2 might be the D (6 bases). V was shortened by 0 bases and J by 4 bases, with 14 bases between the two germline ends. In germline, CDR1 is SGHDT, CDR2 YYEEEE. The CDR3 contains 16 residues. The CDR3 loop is CASSLVGGVGYNEQFF. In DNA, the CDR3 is TGTGCCAGCAGCTTGGTGGGCGGGGTCGGTTACAATGAGCAGTTCTTC.

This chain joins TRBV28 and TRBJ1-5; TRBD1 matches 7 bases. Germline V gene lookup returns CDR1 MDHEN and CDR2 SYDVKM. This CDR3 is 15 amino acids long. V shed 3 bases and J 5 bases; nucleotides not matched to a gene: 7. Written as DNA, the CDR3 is TGTGCCAGCAGTTTTCTTTTACAGGGGCATCAGCCCCAGCATTTT. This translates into CASSFLLQGHQPQHF.

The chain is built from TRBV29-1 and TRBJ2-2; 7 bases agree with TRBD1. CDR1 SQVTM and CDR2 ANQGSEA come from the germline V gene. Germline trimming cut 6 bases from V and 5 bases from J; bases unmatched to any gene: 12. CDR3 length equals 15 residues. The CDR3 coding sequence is TGCAGCGTCCAGACAGGACAGGCTAATACCGGGGAGCTGTTTTTT. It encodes CSVQTGQANTGELFF.

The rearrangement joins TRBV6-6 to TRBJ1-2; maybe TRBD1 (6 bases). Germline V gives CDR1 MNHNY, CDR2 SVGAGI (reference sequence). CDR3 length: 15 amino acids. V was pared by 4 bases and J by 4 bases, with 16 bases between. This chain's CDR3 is CASSSFDRPGYGYTF. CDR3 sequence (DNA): TGTGCCAGCAGTTCGTTCGACAGGCCGGGCTATGGCTACACCTTC.

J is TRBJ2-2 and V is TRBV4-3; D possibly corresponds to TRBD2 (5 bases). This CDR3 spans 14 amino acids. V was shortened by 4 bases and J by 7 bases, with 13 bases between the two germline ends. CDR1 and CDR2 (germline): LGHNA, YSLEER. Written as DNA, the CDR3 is TGCGCCAGCAGCCGAGGGTTGGTAGGCGGGGAGCTGTTTTTT. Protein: CASSRGLVGGELFF.

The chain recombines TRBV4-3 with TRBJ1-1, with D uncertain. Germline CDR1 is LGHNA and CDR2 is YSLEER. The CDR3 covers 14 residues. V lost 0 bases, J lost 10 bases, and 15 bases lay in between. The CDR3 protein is CASSQDRSSWLAFF. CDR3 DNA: TGCGCCAGCAGCCAAGATCGGAGCAGTTGGCTAGCTTTCTTT.

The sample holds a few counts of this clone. This CDR3 reads CASSLDIRADTQYF. The CDR3 coding sequence is TGTGCCAGCAGCTTGGACATAAGGGCAGATACGCAGTATTTT. The rearrangement uses TRBV9 and TRBJ2-3, with D possibly being TRBD1 (5 bases). Trimming pared 4 bases from V and 4 bases from J, leaving 13 bases between. Germline CDR1 and CDR2: SGDLS and YYNGEE. CDR3 length: 14 amino acids.

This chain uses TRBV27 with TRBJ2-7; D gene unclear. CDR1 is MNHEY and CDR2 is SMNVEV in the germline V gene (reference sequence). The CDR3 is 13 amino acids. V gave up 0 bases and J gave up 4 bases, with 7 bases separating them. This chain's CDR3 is CASSLSGEYEQYF. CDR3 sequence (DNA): TGTGCCAGCAGTTTATCCGGAGAGTACGAGCAGTACTTC.

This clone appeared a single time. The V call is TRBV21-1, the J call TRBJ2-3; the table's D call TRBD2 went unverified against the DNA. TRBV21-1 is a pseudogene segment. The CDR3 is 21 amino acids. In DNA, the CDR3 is TGTGCCAGCAGCAAAAGCGGGGGACTAGCGGGGAGCCAGCCTAGCACAGATACGCAGTATTTT. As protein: CASSKSGGLAGSQPSTDTQYF.

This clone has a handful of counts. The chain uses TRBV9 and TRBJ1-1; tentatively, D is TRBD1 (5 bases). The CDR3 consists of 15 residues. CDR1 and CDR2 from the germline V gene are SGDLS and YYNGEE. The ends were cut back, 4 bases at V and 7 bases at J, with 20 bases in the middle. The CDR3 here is CASSIPTGGTGEAFF. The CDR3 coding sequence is TGTGCCAGCAGCATCCCAACGGGAGGGACGGGTGAAGCTTTCTTT. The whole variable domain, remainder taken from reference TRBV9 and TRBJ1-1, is DSGVTQTPKHLITATGQRVTLRCSPRSGDLSVYWYQQSLDQGLQFLIQYYNGEERAKGNILERFSAQQFPDLHSELNLSSLELGDSALYFCASSIPTGGTGEAFFGQGTRLTVV.

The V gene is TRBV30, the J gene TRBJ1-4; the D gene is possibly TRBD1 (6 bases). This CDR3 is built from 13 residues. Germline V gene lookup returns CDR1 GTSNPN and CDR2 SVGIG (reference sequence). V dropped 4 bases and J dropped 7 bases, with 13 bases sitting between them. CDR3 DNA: TGTGCCTGGACTCAGGGGAGGGGTGAAAAACTGTTTTTT. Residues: CAWTQGRGEKLFF. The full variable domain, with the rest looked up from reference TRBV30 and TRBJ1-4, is SQTIHQWPATLVQPVGSPLSLECTVEGTSNPNLYWYRQAAGRGLQLLFYSVGIGQISSEVPQNLSASRPQDRQFILSSKKLLLSDSGFYLCAWTQGRGEKLFFGSGTQLSVL.

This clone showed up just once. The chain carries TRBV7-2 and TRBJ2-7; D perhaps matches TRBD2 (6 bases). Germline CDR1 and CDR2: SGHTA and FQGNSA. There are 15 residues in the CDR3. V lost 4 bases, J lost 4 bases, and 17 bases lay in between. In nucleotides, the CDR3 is TGTGCCAGCAGCTCCTTTCAAAGGGCGGGGTACGAGCAGTACTTC. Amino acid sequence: CASSSFQRAGYEQYF.

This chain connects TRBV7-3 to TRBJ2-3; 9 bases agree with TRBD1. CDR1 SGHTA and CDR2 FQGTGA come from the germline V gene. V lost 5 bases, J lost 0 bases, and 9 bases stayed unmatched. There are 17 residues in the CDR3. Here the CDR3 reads CASSAGTGLWSTDTQYF. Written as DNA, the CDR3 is TGTGCCAGCAGCGCCGGGACAGGGCTCTGGAGCACAGATACGCAGTATTTT.

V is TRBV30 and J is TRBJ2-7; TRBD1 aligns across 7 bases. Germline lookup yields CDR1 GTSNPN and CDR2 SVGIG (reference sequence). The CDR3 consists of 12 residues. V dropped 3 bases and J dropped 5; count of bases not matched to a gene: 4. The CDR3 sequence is CAWSKQGNEQYF. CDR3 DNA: TGTGCCTGGAGCAAACAGGGGAACGAGCAGTACTTC.

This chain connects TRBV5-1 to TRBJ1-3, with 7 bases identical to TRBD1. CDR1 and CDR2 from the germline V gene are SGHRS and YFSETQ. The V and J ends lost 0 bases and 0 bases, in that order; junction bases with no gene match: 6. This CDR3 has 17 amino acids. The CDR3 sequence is CASSLGQGEDSGNTIYF. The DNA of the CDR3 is TGCGCCAGCAGCTTGGGACAGGGAGAAGACTCTGGAAACACCATATATTTT.

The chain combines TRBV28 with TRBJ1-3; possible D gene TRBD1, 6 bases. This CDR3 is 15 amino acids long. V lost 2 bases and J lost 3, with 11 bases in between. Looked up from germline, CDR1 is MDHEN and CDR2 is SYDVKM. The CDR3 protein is CASSLGWTVGNTIYF. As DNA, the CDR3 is TGTGCCAGCAGTTTAGGCTGGACAGTTGGAAACACCATATATTTT.

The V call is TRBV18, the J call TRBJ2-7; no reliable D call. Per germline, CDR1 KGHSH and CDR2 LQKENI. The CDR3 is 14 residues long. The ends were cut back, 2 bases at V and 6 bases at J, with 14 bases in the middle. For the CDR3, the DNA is TGTGCCAGCTCACCATCCCTAGGAGAGCGCGAGCAGTACTTC. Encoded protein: CASSPSLGEREQYF.

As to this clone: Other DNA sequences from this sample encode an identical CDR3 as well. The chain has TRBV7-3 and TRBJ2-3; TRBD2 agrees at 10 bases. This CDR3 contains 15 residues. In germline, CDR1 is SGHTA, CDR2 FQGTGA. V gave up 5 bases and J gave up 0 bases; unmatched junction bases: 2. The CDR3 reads CASSRAGGSTDTQYF. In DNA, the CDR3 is TGTGCCAGCAGCAGAGCGGGGGGGAGCACAGATACGCAGTATTTT.

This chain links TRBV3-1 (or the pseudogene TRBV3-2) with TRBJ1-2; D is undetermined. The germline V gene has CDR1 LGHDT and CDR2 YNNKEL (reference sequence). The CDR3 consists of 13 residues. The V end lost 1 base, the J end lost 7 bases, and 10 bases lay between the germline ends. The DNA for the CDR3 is TGTGCCAGCAGCCAAGTTTTACGGTCTGGCTACACCTTC. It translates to CASSQVLRSGYTF.

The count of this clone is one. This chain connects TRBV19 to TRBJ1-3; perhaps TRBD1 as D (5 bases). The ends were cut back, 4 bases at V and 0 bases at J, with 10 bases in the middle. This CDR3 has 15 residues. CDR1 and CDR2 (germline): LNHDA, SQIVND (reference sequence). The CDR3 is CASSRGRLSGNTIYF. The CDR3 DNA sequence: TGTGCCAGTAGTAGGGGCCGCCTCTCTGGAAACACCATATATTTT.

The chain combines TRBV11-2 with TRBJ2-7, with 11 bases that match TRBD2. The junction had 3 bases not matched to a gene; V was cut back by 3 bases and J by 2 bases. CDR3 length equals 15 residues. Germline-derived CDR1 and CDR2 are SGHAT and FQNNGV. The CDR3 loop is CASSLSSGGPYEQYF. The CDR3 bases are TGTGCCAGCAGCTTGTCTAGCGGGGGGCCCTACGAGCAGTACTTC. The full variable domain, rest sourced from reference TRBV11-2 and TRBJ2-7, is EAGVAQSPRYKIIEKRQSVAFWCNPISGHATLYWYQQILGQGPKLLIQFQNNGVVDDSQLPKDRFSAERLKGVDSTLKIQPAKLEDSAVYLCASSLSSGGPYEQYFGPGTRLTVT.

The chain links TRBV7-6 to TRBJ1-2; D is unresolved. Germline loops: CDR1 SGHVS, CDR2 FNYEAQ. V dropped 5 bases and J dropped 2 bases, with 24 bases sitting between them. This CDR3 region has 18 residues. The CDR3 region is CASSPTPVDLAGNYGYTF. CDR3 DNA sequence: TGTGCCAGCAGCCCAACCCCCGTTGACCTCGCGGGCAACTATGGCTACACCTTC.

The chain's CDR3 is CASSLSGYEQYF. The CDR3 region has the DNA TGTGCCAGCAGCTTATCGGGCTACGAGCAGTACTTC. The chain employs TRBV11-3 and TRBJ2-7; no clear D gene. V lost 2 bases and J lost 3, with 5 bases in between. CDR1 is SGHNT and CDR2 is YENEEA in the germline V gene. This CDR3 has 12 amino acids.

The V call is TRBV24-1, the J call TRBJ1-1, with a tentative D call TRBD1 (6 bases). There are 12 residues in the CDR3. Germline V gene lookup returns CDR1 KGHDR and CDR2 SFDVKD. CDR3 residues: CAQQGVDTEAFF. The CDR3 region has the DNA TGTGCGCAACAGGGTGTGGACACTGAAGCTTTCTTT.

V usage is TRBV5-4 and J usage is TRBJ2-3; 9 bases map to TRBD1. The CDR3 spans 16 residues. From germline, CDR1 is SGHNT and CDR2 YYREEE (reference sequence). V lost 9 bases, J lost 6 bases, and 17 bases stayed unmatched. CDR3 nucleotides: TGTGCCATCCCGCTCACCACCGGGACAGGGAAGGATACGCAGTATTTT. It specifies CAIPLTTGTGKDTQYF.

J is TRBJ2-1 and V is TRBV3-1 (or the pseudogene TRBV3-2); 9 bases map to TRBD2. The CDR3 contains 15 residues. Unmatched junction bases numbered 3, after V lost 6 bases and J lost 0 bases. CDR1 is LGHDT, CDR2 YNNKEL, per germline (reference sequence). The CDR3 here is CASRLAGSSYNEQFF. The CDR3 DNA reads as TGTGCCAGCAGGCTAGCGGGAAGCTCCTACAATGAGCAGTTCTTC.

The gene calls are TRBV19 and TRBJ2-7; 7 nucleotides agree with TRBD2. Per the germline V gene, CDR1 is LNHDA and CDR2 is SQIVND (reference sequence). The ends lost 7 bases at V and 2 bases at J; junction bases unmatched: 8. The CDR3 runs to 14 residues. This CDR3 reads CASTNTGGTYEQYF. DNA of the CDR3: TGTGCCAGTACCAACACCGGGGGGACCTACGAGCAGTACTTC.

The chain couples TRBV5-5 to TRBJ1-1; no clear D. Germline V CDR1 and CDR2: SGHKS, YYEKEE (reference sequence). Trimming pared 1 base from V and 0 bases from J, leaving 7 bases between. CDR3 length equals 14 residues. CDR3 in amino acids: CASSLQRMNTEAFF. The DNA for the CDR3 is TGTGCCAGCAGCTTGCAGCGCATGAACACTGAAGCTTTCTTT.